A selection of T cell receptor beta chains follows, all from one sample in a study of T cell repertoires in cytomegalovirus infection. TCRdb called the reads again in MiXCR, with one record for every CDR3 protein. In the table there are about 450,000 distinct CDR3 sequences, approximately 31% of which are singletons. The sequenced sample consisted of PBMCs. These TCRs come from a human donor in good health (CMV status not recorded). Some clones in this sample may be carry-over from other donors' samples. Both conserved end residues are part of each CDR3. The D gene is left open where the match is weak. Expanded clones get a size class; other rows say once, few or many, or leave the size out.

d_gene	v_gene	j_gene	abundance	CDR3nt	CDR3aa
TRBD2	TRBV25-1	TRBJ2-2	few	TGTGCCAGCAGTCCCGAGGAGCGGGGGGACACCGGGGAGCTGTTTTTT	CASSPEERGDTGELFF
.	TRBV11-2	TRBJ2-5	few	TGTGCCACCAGACAGGGAGGTTCGGGGGAGACCCAGTACTTC	CATRQGGSGETQYF
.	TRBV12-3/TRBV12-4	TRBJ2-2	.	TGTGCCAGCAGTTTCTTTTTTACAGTGGTTACCGGGGAGCTGTTTTTT	CASSFFFTVVTGELFF
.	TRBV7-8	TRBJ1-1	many	TGTGCCAGCAGCTTATGGGAGGGAGTCGCTGAAGCTTTCTTT	CASSLWEGVAEAFF
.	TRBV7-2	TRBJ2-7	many	TGTGCCAGCAGCTTAGTTGACAGCTCCTACGAGCAGTACTTC	CASSLVDSSYEQYF
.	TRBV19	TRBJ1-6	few	TGTGCCAGTACGCATGGCAGCTATAATTCACCCCTCCACTTT	CASTHGSYNSPLHF
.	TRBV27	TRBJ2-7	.	TGTGCCAGCAGTTTATCGGAGACAACTAGCTCCTACGAGCAGTACTTC	CASSLSETTSSYEQYF
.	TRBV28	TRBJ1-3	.	TGTGCCAGCAGTTCGACCTTGCCCTCTGGAAACACCATATATTTT	CASSSTLPSGNTIYF
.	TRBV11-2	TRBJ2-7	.	TGTGCCAGCAGCTCAACAGACCTGGGATCCTACGAGCAGTACTTC	CASSSTDLGSYEQYF
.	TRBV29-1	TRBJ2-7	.	TGCAGCGGAATCTCCGGGACCTACGAGCAGTACTTC	CSGISGTYEQYF
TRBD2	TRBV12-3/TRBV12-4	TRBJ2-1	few	TGTGCCAGCAGCGTGGCGGGACTAGCGGACTTC	CASSVAGLADF
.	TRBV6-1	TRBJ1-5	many	TGTGCCAGCAGTGAAGCAGTTAATCAGCCCCAGCATTTT	CASSEAVNQPQHF
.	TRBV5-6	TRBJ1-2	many	TGTGCCAGCAGCTTGGCCGGTACAGAGCCCTATGGCTACACCTTC	CASSLAGTEPYGYTF
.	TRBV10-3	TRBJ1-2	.	TGTGCCATCAGTGAGTCGGACAGTTACTATGGCTACACCTTC	CAISESDSYYGYTF
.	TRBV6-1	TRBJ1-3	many	TGTGCCAGCAGTGAAAATCCTGGAAACACCATATATTTT	CASSENPGNTIYF
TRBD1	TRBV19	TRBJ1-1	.	TGTGCCAGTAGTATCAAGGACAGGTTGAACACTGAAGCTTTCTTT	CASSIKDRLNTEAFF
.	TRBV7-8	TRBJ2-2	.	TGTGCCAGCAGCAAAGAAAACGGGGATTTTTCCATCGGGGAGCTGTTTTTT	CASSKENGDFSIGELFF
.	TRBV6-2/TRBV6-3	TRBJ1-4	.	TGTGCCAGCAGTGTGCATCGGACGGGGGCTGAAAAACTGTTTTTT	CASSVHRTGAEKLFF
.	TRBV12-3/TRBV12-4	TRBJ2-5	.	TGTGCCAGCTTGGGCGGCGGGGAAGAGACCCAGTACTTC	CASLGGGEETQYF
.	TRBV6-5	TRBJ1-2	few	TGTGCCAGCAGAACCCCGGGCCCCTCGGGAGGCTACACCTTC	CASRTPGPSGGYTF
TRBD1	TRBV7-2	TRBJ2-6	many	TGTGCCAGCAGCCCGCGGACAGGATACTCTGGGGCCAACGTCCTGACTTTC	CASSPRTGYSGANVLTF
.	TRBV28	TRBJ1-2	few	TGTGCCAGCAGCTCCCCGTTCCTCTATGGCTACACCTTC	CASSSPFLYGYTF
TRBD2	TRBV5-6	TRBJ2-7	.	TGTGCCAGCAGCCGAAGCGGGAACTCCTACGAGCAGTACTTC	CASSRSGNSYEQYF
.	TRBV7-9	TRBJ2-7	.	TGTGCCAGCAGCCGGGGACGGCCAACCTACGAGCAGTACTTC	CASSRGRPTYEQYF
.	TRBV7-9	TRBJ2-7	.	TGTGCCAGCAGCTTAGCAGGACGAATTTCCCCCTACGAGCAGTACTTC	CASSLAGRISPYEQYF
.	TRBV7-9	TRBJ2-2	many	TGTGCCAGCAGCACCCGGTCCTCTTCCGACACCGGGGAGCTGTTTTTT	CASSTRSSSDTGELFF
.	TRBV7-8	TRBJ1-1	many	TGTGCCAGCAGCTTAGAGCCAGGGGTAGTGAACACTGAAGCTTTCTTT	CASSLEPGVVNTEAFF
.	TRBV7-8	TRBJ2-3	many	TGTGCCAGCAGCTTAACAAGGGGCACAGATACGCAGTATTTT	CASSLTRGTDTQYF
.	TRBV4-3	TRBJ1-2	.	TGCGCCAGCAGCCAGTTCGAGGAAGACGTGTCCTATGGCTACACCTTC	CASSQFEEDVSYGYTF
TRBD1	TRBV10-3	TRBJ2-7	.	TGTGCCATCAACCAGGGGGCGAGGTCCTACGAGCAGTACTTC	CAINQGARSYEQYF
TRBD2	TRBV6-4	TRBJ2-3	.	TGTGCCAGCAGTGAGGCTAGCGGGGTCGCAGATACGCAGTATTTT	CASSEASGVADTQYF
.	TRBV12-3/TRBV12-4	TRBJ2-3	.	TGTGACAGCAGCCTGGGGGGCACAGATACGCAGTATTTT	CDSSLGGTDTQYF
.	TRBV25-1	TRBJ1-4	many	TGTGCCAGCAGTGCGTATACCGGAGCAACTAATGAAAAACTGTTTTTT	CASSAYTGATNEKLFF
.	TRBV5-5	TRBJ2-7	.	TGTGCCAGCAGCAAGGGGGGAAGTCAGTACGAGCAGTACTTC	CASSKGGSQYEQYF
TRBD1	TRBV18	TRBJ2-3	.	TGTGCCAGCTCCTCGGGACAGCCTGACACAGATACGCAGTATTTT	CASSSGQPDTDTQYF
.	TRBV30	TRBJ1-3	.	TGTGCCTGGAGAGGGCAGGGCCACTCTGGAAACACCATATATTTT	CAWRGQGHSGNTIYF
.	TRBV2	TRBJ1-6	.	TGTGCCAGCACCCTCTCGGCAGTACCGAATTCACCCCTCCACTTT	CASTLSAVPNSPLHF
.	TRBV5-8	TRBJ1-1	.	TGTGCCAGCAGCTTCGGGGGCTCCGGCACTGAAGCTTTCTTT	CASSFGGSGTEAFF
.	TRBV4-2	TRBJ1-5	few	TGTGCCAGCAGCCAAGCCCCCACAGGGCCTCAGCCCCAGCATTTT	CASSQAPTGPQPQHF
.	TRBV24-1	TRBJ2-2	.	TGTGCCACCAGTGCCCGGGCTTTTAACGCCGGGGAGCTTTTTTTT	CATSARAFNAGELFF
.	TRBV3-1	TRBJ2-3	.	TGTGCCAGCAGCCAAGGAAAAAGGACAGATACGCAGTATTTT	CASSQGKRTDTQYF
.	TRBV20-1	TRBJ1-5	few	TGCAGTGCTAGAGGGACATTTTATAGCAATCAGCCCCAGCATTTT	CSARGTFYSNQPQHF
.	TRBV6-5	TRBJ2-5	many	TGTGCCAGCAGTTACTCGGGACTGGCCCAAGAGACCCAGTACTTC	CASSYSGLAQETQYF
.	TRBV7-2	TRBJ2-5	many	TGTGCCAGCAGTGTTCCCTCGACGACCCAGTACTTC	CASSVPSTTQYF
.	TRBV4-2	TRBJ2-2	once	TGTGCCAGTAACCTCGCCGGGACAAGAACCGGGGAGCTGTTTTTT	CASNLAGTRTGELFF
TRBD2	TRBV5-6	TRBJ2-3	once	TGTGCCAGCAGCTTGACTAGCGGGGGAACCACAGATACGCATTATTTT	CASSLTSGGTTDTHYF
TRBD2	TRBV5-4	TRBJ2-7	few	TGTGCCAGCAGCATAGCGGGGTCGACCTACGAGCAGTACTTC	CASSIAGSTYEQYF
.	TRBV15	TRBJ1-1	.	TGTGCCACCAGCAGAGGACAGGCGGTGGCTTTCTTT	CATSRGQAVAFF
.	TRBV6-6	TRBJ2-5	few	TGTGCCAGCAGTTACGCACTGAATCAAGAGACCCAGTACTTC	CASSYALNQETQYF
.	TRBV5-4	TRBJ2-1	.	TGTGCCAGCAGCTTGGTCGGGCGAAGCTCCTACAATGAGCAGTTCTTC	CASSLVGRSSYNEQFF
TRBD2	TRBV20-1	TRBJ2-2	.	TGCAGTGCCCTTCCGACTAGCGGGAACACCGGGGAGCTGTTTTTT	CSALPTSGNTGELFF
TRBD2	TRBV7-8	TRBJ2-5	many	TGTGCCAGCAGCTGGGACCCGGCTAGCGGGGGGGCTGTGGTAGAGACCCAGTACTTC	CASSWDPASGGAVVETQYF
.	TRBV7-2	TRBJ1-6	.	TGTGCCAGCAGCTTAGTCTCCCCTGATTCACCCCTCCACTTT	CASSLVSPDSPLHF
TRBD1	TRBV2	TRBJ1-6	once	TGTGCCAGCCCCCGGGACAGGCAATCGGACCTCCACTTT	CASPRDRQSDLHF